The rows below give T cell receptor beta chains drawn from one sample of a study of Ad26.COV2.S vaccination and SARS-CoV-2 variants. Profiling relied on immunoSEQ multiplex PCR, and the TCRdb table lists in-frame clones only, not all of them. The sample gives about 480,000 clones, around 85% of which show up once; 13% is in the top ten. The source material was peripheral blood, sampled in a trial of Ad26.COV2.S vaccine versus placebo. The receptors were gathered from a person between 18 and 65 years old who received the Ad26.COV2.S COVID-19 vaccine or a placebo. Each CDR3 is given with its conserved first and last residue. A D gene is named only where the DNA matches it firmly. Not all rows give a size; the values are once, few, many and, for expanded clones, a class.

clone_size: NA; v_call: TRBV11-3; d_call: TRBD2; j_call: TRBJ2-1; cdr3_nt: TGTGCCAGCAGCCCCAGTAGCGGGAGTTTCTACAATGAGCAGTTCTTC; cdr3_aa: CASSPSSGSFYNEQFF
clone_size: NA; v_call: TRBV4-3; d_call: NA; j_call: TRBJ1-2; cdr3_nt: TGCGCCAGCAGCCAAGATGCTAGGGGTGGCTACACCTTC; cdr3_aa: CASSQDARGGYTF
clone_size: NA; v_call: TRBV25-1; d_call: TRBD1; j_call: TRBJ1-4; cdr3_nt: TGTGCCAGCAGTGCCCCGACAGGGGAGGTTGAAAAACTGTTTTTT; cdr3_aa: CASSAPTGEVEKLFF
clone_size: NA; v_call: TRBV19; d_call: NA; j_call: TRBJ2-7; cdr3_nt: TGTGCCAGTATGGGGGGACCCGGCCCCGAGCAGTACTTC; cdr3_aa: CASMGGPGPEQYF
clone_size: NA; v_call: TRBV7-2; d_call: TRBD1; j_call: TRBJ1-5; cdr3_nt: TGTGCCAGCAGCTTAGGACAGGGGACGAATCAGCCCCAGCATTTT; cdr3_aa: CASSLGQGTNQPQHF
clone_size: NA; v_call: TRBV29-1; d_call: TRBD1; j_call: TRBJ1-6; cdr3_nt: TGCAGCGTCAAGGCGACAGGGAACCTCGATTCACCCCTCCACTTT; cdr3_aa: CSVKATGNLDSPLHF
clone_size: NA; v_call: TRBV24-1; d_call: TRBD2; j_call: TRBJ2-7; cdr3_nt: TGTGCCACCAGTGACCCGGGGGGTAGCTACGAGCAGTACTTC; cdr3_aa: CATSDPGGSYEQYF
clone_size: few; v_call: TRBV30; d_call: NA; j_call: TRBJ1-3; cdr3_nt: TGTGCCTGGAGTGTGGGGGAGACCATATATTTT; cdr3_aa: CAWSVGETIYF
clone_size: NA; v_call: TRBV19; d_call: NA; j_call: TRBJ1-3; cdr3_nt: TGTGCCAGTAGTCCTTCTGGAAACACCATATATTTT; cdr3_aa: CASSPSGNTIYF
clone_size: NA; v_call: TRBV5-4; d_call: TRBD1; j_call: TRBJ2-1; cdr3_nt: TGTGCCAGCAGCGGACAGGGTTCCCCCTCCTACAATGAGCAGTTCTTC; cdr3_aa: CASSGQGSPSYNEQFF
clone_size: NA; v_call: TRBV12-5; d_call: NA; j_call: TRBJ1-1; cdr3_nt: TGTGCTAGTGGTTTGGTAAGGCACACTGAAGCTTTCTTT; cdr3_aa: CASGLVRHTEAFF
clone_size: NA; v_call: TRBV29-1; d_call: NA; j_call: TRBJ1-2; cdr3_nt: TGCAGCGTTCTCCCTGGCTACACCTTC; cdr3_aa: CSVLPGYTF
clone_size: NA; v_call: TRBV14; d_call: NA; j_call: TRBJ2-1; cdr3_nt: TGTGCCAGCAGCCAGGGAGGGGGCGCCTACAATGAGCAGTTCTTC; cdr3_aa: CASSQGGGAYNEQFF
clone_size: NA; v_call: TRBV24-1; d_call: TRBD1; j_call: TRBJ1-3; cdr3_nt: TGTGCCACCAGTGCAGGGGGATCTGGAAACACCATATATTTT; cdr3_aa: CATSAGGSGNTIYF
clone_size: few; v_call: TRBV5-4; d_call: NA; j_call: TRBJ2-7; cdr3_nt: TGTGCCAGCAGCACCGACGGCTACTACGAGCAGTACTTC; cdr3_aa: CASSTDGYYEQYF
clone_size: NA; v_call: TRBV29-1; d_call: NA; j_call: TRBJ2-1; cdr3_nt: TGCAGCGTTCAGAGCGGCAATGAGCAGTTCTTC; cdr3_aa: CSVQSGNEQFF
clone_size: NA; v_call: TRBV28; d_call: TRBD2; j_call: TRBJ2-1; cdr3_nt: TGTGCCAGCAGTTTGTTCCGGGAGGGCCGGAATGAGCAGTTCTTC; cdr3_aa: CASSLFREGRNEQFF
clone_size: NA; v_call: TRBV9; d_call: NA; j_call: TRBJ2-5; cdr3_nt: TGTGCCAGCAGCCACCCGCCCCGGGGCGACCAAGAGACCCAGTACTTC; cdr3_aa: CASSHPPRGDQETQYF